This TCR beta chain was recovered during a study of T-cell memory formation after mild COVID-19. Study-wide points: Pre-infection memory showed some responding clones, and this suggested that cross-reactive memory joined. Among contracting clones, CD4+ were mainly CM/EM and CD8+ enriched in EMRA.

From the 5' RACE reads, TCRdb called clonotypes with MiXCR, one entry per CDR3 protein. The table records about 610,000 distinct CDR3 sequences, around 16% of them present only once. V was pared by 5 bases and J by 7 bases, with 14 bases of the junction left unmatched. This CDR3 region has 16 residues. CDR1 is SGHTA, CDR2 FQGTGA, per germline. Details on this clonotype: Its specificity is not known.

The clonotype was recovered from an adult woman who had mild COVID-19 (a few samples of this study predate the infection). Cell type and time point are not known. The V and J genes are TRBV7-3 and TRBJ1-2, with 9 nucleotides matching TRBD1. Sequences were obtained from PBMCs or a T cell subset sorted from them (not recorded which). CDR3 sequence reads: CASSTRDREMSSGYTF. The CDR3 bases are TGTGCCAGCAGCACACGGGACAGGGAAATGAGTAGTGGCTACACCTTC.